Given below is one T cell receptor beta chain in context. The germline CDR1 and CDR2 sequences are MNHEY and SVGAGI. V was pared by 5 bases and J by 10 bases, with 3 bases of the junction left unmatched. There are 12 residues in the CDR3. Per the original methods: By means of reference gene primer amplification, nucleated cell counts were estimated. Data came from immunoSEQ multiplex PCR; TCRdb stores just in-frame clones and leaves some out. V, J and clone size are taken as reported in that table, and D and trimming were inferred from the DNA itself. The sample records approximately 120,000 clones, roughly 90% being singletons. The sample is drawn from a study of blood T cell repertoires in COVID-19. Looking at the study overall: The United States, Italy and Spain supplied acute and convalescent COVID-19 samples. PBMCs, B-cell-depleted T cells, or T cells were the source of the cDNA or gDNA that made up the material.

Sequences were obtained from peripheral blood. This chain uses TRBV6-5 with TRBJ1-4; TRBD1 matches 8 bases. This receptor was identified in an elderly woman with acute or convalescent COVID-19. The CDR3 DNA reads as TGTGCCAGCAGTACGACAGGGGTAAAACTGTTTTTT. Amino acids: CASSTTGVKLFF.